The TCR beta chain under discussion was sequenced for a study of cytomegalovirus exposure and HLA in healthy donors. The study's findings and limits: According to the study, 160 or so TCR beta chains were cytomegalovirus-associated. Most sequenced TCRs were rare (though some public TCRs occurred in many donors). Specificity of a few CMV-associated chains for CMV antigens was verified in vitro.

Germline V gene data show CDR1 as SGHDT and CDR2 as YYEEEE. The CDR3 has 13 amino acids. Trimming pared 4 bases from V and 3 bases from J, leaving 11 bases between. With respect to this clone: Antigen specificity is unknown.

Using immunoSEQ multiplex PCR, the repertoire was profiled, and TCRdb retains in-frame clones only, with some absent. The sample holds tens of thousands of clones, just over 90% seen once. The TCR comes from a man between 18 and 35 years old in good health and CMV-seronegative. The sample consisted of PBMCs. The chain uses TRBV5-6 and TRBJ2-7; D is ambiguous. CDR3 in amino acids: CASSPGQNYEQYF. The CDR3 DNA is TGTGCCAGCAGCCCTGGTCAGAACTACGAGCAGTACTTC.